The clone carrying this T cell receptor (beta chain) was found a few times. The antigen is undetermined. The data are from a study of identical twins. MiXCR, applied by TCRdb to the 5' RACE reads, yields one record per CDR3 protein. Of 200,000 to 300,000 distinct CDR3 sequences in the sample, 6.5% to 9% are singletons; the top ten hold around 5%. Findings and caveats of the study: Weaker excess sharing between twins was seen in beta out-of-frame sequences.

The V segment lost 6 bases and the J segment 9 bases; nucleotides outside the gene matches: 13. Germline CDR1 and CDR2: MNHNS and SASEGT. The CDR3 is 16 residues long. These data also featured in a second study, about yellow fever vaccine responses in identical twins.

This clonotype was sampled from a young woman in good health. The sequencing input was CD8+ T cells sorted from blood. This chain joins TRBV6-1 and TRBJ2-1; 11 bases align to TRBD2. In DNA, the CDR3 is TGTGCCAGCAGACTCACCACTAGCGGGAGTCAACTTGAGCAGTTCTTC. It codes for CASRLTTSGSQLEQFF.